This T cell receptor beta chain was profiled in a study of T-cell reconstitution after alpha-beta-depleted transplantation in children. At least ten counts were recorded for this clonotype. Its antigen remains unidentified. Findings and caveats of the study: The origin of alpha-beta T cells about two months after transplant was reportedly several hundred expanded graft clones. In some patients, recipient T cells and intrathymic progenitors surviving conditioning explained high day-60 diversity. Newly generated T cells supplied most T-cell counts and diversity one year post-transplant.

A library of TCRbeta sequences, prepared with unique molecular identifiers, was generated. Each CDR3 protein gets one entry after TCRdb re-called the PCR reads with MiXCR. The sample yields roughly 200,000 distinct CDR3 sequences, about 7% seen once. The sample here was PBMCs, taken before TCRalphabeta/CD19-depleted stem cell transplant. The clonotype was recovered from a boy aged 2 to 10 with acute lymphoblastic leukemia, due to receive a stem cell transplant.

The DNA of the CDR3 is TGTGCCAGCCTACCCGGGCCTGGATGGAGCGAGCAGTACTTC. It codes for CASLPGPGWSEQYF. The V gene is TRBV7-2, the J gene TRBJ2-7; D not resolved. V lost 8 bases to trimming and J lost 6 bases, with 20 bases between them. CDR3 size: 14 residues. Germline CDR1 is SGHTA and CDR2 is FQGNSA.